This T cell receptor (beta chain) is drawn from a study of technical replicates of blood from several donors. This CDR3 contains 16 residues. Trimming took 4 bases from V and 8 from J, leaving 20 bases between them. Germline lookup yields CDR1 MGHDK and CDR2 SYGVNS. This clone was counted a single time. Measured with immunoSEQ multiplex PCR; TCRdb has only the in-frame clones, and not every one. The sample holds about 83,000 clones, about 96% seen once. The sample comprised T cells isolated from PBMCs. The sequence derives from a human donor in good health. The gene calls are TRBV25-1 and TRBJ1-4; D is unclear. The CDR3 bases are TGTGCCAGCAGTGGACCGGACTTAATAATAGGAGAAAAACTGTTTTTT. This sequence encodes CASSGPDLIIGEKLFF.